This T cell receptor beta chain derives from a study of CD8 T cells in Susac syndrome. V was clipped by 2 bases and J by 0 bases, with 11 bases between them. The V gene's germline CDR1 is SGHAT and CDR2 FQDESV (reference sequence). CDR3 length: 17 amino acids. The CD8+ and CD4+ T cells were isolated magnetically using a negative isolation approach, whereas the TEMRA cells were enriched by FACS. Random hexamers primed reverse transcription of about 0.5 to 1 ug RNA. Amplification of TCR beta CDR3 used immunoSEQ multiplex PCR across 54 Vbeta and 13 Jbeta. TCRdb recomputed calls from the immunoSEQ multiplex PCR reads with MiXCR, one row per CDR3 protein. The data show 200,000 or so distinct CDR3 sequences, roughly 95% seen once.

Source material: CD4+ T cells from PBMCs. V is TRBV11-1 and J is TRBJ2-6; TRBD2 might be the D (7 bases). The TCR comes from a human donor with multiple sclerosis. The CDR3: CASSLTGRASGANVLTF. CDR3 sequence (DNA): TGTGCCAGCAGCTTAACAGGGAGGGCCTCTGGGGCCAACGTCCTGACTTTC.